This T cell receptor beta chain was identified in a study of read filtering for tumor transcriptome and immune sequencing. Study information: After DNase treatment, RNA was made into whole-transcriptome libraries. Findings and caveats of the study: Dropping single-read clonotypes raised IR-seq and RNA-seq shared-clonotype correlation.

From around 440 ng of RNA, a library with molecular barcoded alpha/delta and beta/gamma adaptors was made. TCRdb reprocessed the reads via MiXCR and lists one record per CDR3 protein. This sample has about 40,000 distinct CDR3 sequences; approximately 15% occur once, and the top ten carry less than 45%. This clonotype was found many times. Its antigen is unidentified. The V end was cut by 4 bases, the J end by 0 bases, with 19 bases between. Germline-derived CDR1 and CDR2 are KGHSH and LQKENI. The CDR3 consists of 18 residues. The chain is built from TRBV18 and TRBJ1-5; D possibly corresponds to TRBD1 (5 bases). The TCR comes from a donor at least 40 years old with multiple myeloma. Sequenced sample: a population of CD138-negative cells sorted from bone marrow. The CDR3 DNA follows: TGTGCCAGCTCACTCACCAAGACTGGACAATATAGCAATCAGCCCCAGCATTTT. This encodes CASSLTKTGQYSNQPQHF.